The rows below give T cell receptor beta chains drawn from one sample of a study of CD8+ T cells in alopecia areata. Data came from immunoSEQ multiplex PCR; TCRdb stores just in-frame clones and leaves some out. The sample includes approximately 190,000 clones, 58% of them seen just once. The sample in question was CD4+ T cells sorted from blood, obtained at week 24, from a patient treated with tofacitinib. The origin of the receptors is a human donor with alopecia areata. CDR3s include the opening cysteine and the closing phenylalanine or tryptophan. Fields, in order: clone size, D gene, V gene, J gene, CDR3 DNA, CDR3 protein. The D gene is left open where the match is weak. Clone size is stated in some rows and not others, as once, few, many or a class when expanded.

>NA|NA|TRBV11-2|TRBJ2-3
TGTGCCAGCAGCAAATTTCTGGAGAGCACAGATACGCAGTATTTT
CASSKFLESTDTQYF
>NA|NA|TRBV7-2|TRBJ1-4
TGTGCCAGCAGCTTCGGGGGGACTAATGAAAAACTGTTTTTT
CASSFGGTNEKLFF
>NA|TRBD1|TRBV4-3|TRBJ1-5
TGCGCCAGCAGCCCCTCAGGGGGGTCGCAGCCCCAGCATTTT
CASSPSGGSQPQHF
>NA|NA|TRBV5-6|TRBJ2-5
TGTGCCAGCAGGAACCGGGCCCTACAAGAGACCCAGTACTTC
CASRNRALQETQYF
>NA|NA|TRBV5-1|TRBJ2-7
TGCGCCAGCAGCCAAGAGTACGAGCAGTACTTC
CASSQEYEQYF
>few|NA|TRBV27|TRBJ1-5
TGTGCCAGCAGTCTACAGGGCTCCTGGCAGCCCCAGCATTTT
CASSLQGSWQPQHF
>NA|NA|TRBV27|TRBJ1-2
TGTGCCAGCAGTTCTCCGTCGACCAAGCCTAACTATGGCTACACCTTC
CASSSPSTKPNYGYTF
>few|NA|TRBV5-1|TRBJ2-7
TGCGCCAGCAACTTTGGAGGGGGCACCGAGCAGTACTTC
CASNFGGGTEQYF
>NA|NA|TRBV9|TRBJ2-1
TGTGCCAGCAGCGTAGCGGGGGACAATGAGCAGTTCTTC
CASSVAGDNEQFF
>NA|NA|TRBV7-2|TRBJ1-2
TGTGCCAGCAGGTCGCAGGGATCCTATGGCTACACCTTC
CASRSQGSYGYTF
>NA|NA|TRBV7-3|TRBJ2-3
TGTGCCAGCAGCTTACAGGCGCCACCTAGCACAGATACGCAGTATTTT
CASSLQAPPSTDTQYF
>NA|NA|TRBV5-4|TRBJ2-6
TGTGCCAGCATTTCTAGAGAAGGGACTGGGGCCAACGTCCTGACTTTC
CASISREGTGANVLTF
>NA|NA|TRBV18|TRBJ2-7
TGTGCCAGCTCACCCACAGGGACATTCCACGAGCAGTACTTC
CASSPTGTFHEQYF
>NA|TRBD1|TRBV2|TRBJ2-5
TGTGCCAGCAGTGAGGGCAGGGGGCAAGAGACCCAGTACTTC
CASSEGRGQETQYF
>once|NA|TRBV18|TRBJ1-1
TGTGCCAGCTCACTTTCAGGGGACACTGAAGCTTTCTTT
CASSLSGDTEAFF
>few|TRBD1|TRBV18|TRBJ2-1
TGTGCCAGCTCACTGGGACAGGGGGCCAACAATGAGCAGTTCTTC
CASSLGQGANNEQFF
>once|TRBD2|TRBV2|TRBJ2-1
TGTGCCAGCAGTGAGAGGACTAGCGGGAGTAGAAATGAGCAGTTCTTC
CASSERTSGSRNEQFF
>NA|NA|TRBV23-1|TRBJ1-1
TGCGCCAGCAGTCGGGCTGAAGCTTTCTTT
CASSRAEAFF
>NA|NA|TRBV5-6|TRBJ1-2
TGTGCCAGCAGCTTGGGACAGCTCTATGGCTACACCTTC
CASSLGQLYGYTF
>NA|TRBD2|TRBV5-4|TRBJ2-1
TGTGCCAGCCGGAAAGGACTAGCGGCTGCCTACAATGAGCAGTTCTTC
CASRKGLAAAYNEQFF
>NA|NA|TRBV18|TRBJ1-6
TGTGCCAGCTCACCACTGGTCTACAGGGCTACTAATTCACCCCTCCACTTT
CASSPLVYRATNSPLHF
>NA|NA|TRBV7-9|TRBJ2-7
TGTGCCAGCAGCCTCGGAATTGAGCAGTACTTC
CASSLGIEQYF
>NA|TRBD1|TRBV9|TRBJ2-6
TGTGCCAGCAGCGTCCTCAGGGGGCCTGGGGCCAACGTCCTGACTTTC
CASSVLRGPGANVLTF
>few|NA|TRBV19|TRBJ1-1
TGTGCCAGTAGCCCCACCGTTGTGAACACTGAAGCTTTCTTT
CASSPTVVNTEAFF
>many|TRBD1|TRBV19|TRBJ1-1
TGTGCCAGTACCCAGGGGGCGCGAACTGAAGCTTTCTTT
CASTQGARTEAFF
>NA|TRBD2|TRBV11-2|TRBJ2-5
TGTGCCAGCAGTCCAGCGGGGGGCCAAGAGACCCAGTACTTC
CASSPAGGQETQYF
>NA|NA|TRBV7-2|TRBJ1-6
TGTGCCAGCAGCCCCACACCGTCAAATTCACCCCTCCACTTT
CASSPTPSNSPLHF
>few|NA|TRBV7-2|TRBJ2-1
TGTGCCAGCAGCTTAATAGCCCGCAATGAGCAGTTCTTC
CASSLIARNEQFF
>NA|NA|TRBV5-1|TRBJ1-6
TGCGCCAGCAGCTTGGAATGGGGGTATCGGTCACCCCTCCACTTT
CASSLEWGYRSPLHF
>many|NA|TRBV19|TRBJ1-1
TGTGCCAGTAGTATAGGGACAGACGGGGTTGACACTGAAGCTTTCTTT
CASSIGTDGVDTEAFF
>few|TRBD1|TRBV19|TRBJ1-1
TGTGCCAGTAGTTTCACAGGGGGAGCTGAAGCTTTCTTT
CASSFTGGAEAFF
>once|NA|TRBV4-3|TRBJ1-2
TGCGCCAGCAGCCAAAAGGACCTCTATGGCTACACCTTC
CASSQKDLYGYTF